Shown below are 30 T cell receptor beta chains from a single sample sequenced in a study of identical twins. TCRdb independently ran MiXCR on the 5' RACE reads; one entry per CDR3 protein. The data show roughly 570,000 distinct CDR3 sequences, with roughly 9.5% seen just once and around 3.2% held by the top ten. The same data also went into a second study, on yellow fever vaccine responses in identical twins.

The specimen was PBMCs. These TCRs come from a young woman in good health.

The rearrangement uses TRBV20-1 and TRBJ2-3; D is unresolved. The CDR3 sequence is 13 residues long. The ends were cut back, 6 bases at V and 1 base at J, with 11 bases in the middle. CDR1 is DFQATT and CDR2 is SNEGSKA in the germline V gene (reference sequence). In nucleotides, the CDR3 is TGCAGTGCCCCAAGGCCGGGCACAGATACGCAGTATTTT. Translation gives CSAPRPGTDTQYF.

Many counts were recorded for this clonotype. The J gene is TRBJ1-2, the V gene TRBV20-1; 9 positions agree with TRBD1. Germline CDR1 DFQATT, CDR2 SNEGSKA (reference sequence). The CDR3 is 15 amino acids. V was clipped by 2 bases and J by 4 bases; unmatched bases: 8. The CDR3 reads CSARRQGESVYGYTF. The CDR3 DNA reads TGCAGTGCTAGAAGACAGGGGGAAAGTGTCTATGGCTACACCTTC.

The rearrangement links TRBV11-2 to TRBJ2-7, with TRBD1 identical over 7 bases. J lost 6 bases, V lost 7 bases, and 21 bases had no gene match. The germline V gene has CDR1 SGHAT and CDR2 FQNNGV. The CDR3 consists of 17 residues. The CDR3 here is CASTPRHAGTEPSEQYF. The CDR3 bases are TGTGCCAGCACCCCCCGACACGCCGGGACAGAGCCCTCCGAGCAGTACTTC.

This chain uses TRBV3-1 with TRBJ2-7, with TRBD2 as a possible D gene (5 bases). V was clipped by 0 bases and J by 3 bases, with 12 bases between them. The germline CDR1 and CDR2 sequences are LGHDT and YNNKEL (reference sequence). There are 15 residues in the CDR3. The CDR3 spells CASSQDRGYHYEQYF. Here the CDR3 DNA reads TGTGCCAGCAGCCAAGATCGGGGATACCACTACGAGCAGTACTTC.

In this sample, this clonotype turned up a few times. The rearrangement uses TRBV28 and TRBJ2-3; D tentatively fits TRBD1 or TRBD2 (9 bases each). The CDR3 is 15 amino acids. The V gene lost 10 bases and the J gene lost 0 bases, with 17 bases spanning the gap. Germline V gives CDR1 MDHEN, CDR2 SYDVKM. The CDR3 DNA is TGTGCCATCGCGGGGGGGACAGGGAGCACAGATACGCAGTATTTT. It specifies CAIAGGTGSTDTQYF.

This clonotype came up a few times. The rearrangement joins TRBV10-3 to TRBJ1-6, with 7 nucleotides matching TRBD1. Germline V gene lookup returns CDR1 ENHRY and CDR2 SYGVKD. J gave up 6 bases and V 7 bases, and 9 bases lay outside the gene matches. This CDR3 region has 15 residues. As DNA, the CDR3 is TGTGCCATCAATGGCGGGGCAGGGGGTAATTCACCCCTCCACTTT. Translated: CAINGGAGGNSPLHF.

Ten or more counts support this clonotype. V is TRBV29-1 and J is TRBJ2-5; possibly TRBD1 or TRBD2 for D (5 bases each). Trimming stripped 2 bases from V and 9 bases from J, with 25 bases between. CDR3 length equals 16 residues. Germline-derived CDR1 and CDR2 are SQVTM and ANQGSEA. The CDR3 loop is CSVESMAGSMLGPQYF. The CDR3 bases are TGCAGCGTTGAATCCATGGCTGGCAGTATGTTGGGACCCCAGTACTTC. Together with reference TRBV29-1 and TRBJ2-5, the CDR3 gives the full variable domain: SAVISQKPSRDICQRGTSLTIQCQVDSQVTMMFWYRQQPGQSLTLIATANQGSEATYESGFVIDKFPISRPNLTFSTLTVSNMSPEDSSIYLCSVESMAGSMLGPQYFGPGTRLLVL.

V is TRBV7-6 and J is TRBJ2-7; TRBD1 matches at 10 bases. This CDR3 contains 16 residues. In germline, CDR1 is SGHVS, CDR2 FNYEAQ. V shed 5 bases, J shed 0 bases, and the junction held 7 bases outside the gene matches. The CDR3 DNA follows: TGTGCCAGCAGCCCGGGACAGGGGTCGAGCTCCTACGAGCAGTACTTC. Translation gives CASSPGQGSSSYEQYF.

The V call is TRBV27, the J call TRBJ2-7, with 11 bases identical to TRBD2. The CDR3 loop spans 15 amino acids. Germline V gives CDR1 MNHEY, CDR2 SMNVEV (reference sequence). V lost 2 bases and J lost 6; bases outside the gene matches: 6. CDR3 loop: CASSLRSSGRTEQYF. CDR3 in DNA: TGTGCCAGCAGTTTACGGTCTAGCGGGAGGACCGAGCAGTACTTC.

This clonotype turned up a few times. The chain links TRBV7-2 to TRBJ2-1; tentative D call: TRBD2 (5 bases). Trimming shortened V by 2 bases and J by 10 bases, and 15 bases separated the two germline ends. This CDR3 has 14 residues. The germline V gene encodes CDR1 SGHTA and CDR2 FQGNSA. CDR3 sequence reads: CASSLFWRAAEQFF. CDR3 coding DNA: TGTGCCAGCAGCTTATTCTGGCGAGCGGCCGAGCAGTTCTTC.

The rearrangement links TRBV7-6 to TRBJ2-3; D is ambiguous. V was shortened by 5 bases and J by 0 bases, with 15 bases between the two germline ends. From germline, CDR1 is SGHVS and CDR2 FNYEAQ. This CDR3 has 16 residues. CDR3 bases: TGTGCCAGCAGCCCCAGGTTGGGGTACAGCACAGATACGCAGTATTTT. Protein: CASSPRLGYSTDTQYF. The entire variable domain, with the rest obtained from reference TRBV7-6 and TRBJ2-3, is as follows: GAGVSQSPRYKVTKRGQDVALRCDPISGHVSLYWYRQALGQGPEFLTYFNYEAQQDKSGLPNDRFSAERPEGSISTLTIQRTEQRDSAMYRCASSPRLGYSTDTQYFGPGTRLTVL.

This chain links TRBV18 with TRBJ1-5, with D maybe TRBD1 (6 bases). The V end was cut by 2 bases, the J end by 3 bases, with 8 bases between. This CDR3 is built from 14 residues. Per germline, CDR1 KGHSH and CDR2 LQKENI. Here the CDR3 DNA reads TGTGCCAGCTCACCAGGACAGTCCAATCAGCCCCAGCATTTT. Its protein product is CASSPGQSNQPQHF.

This clonotype was observed at least ten times. V usage is TRBV9 and J usage is TRBJ2-1; D is undetermined. Trimming pared 0 bases from V and 4 bases from J, leaving 14 bases between. The CDR3 spans 16 residues. Looked up from germline, CDR1 is SGDLS and CDR2 is YYNGEE. CDR3 amino acids: CASSVEAGLGYNEQFF. Written as DNA, the CDR3 is TGTGCCAGCAGCGTAGAAGCAGGCCTTGGGTACAATGAGCAGTTCTTC.

This clonotype appeared many times. This chain's CDR3 is CSARVGGGQGSEKLFF. CDR3 bases: TGCAGTGCTAGAGTGGGTGGGGGACAGGGGAGTGAAAAACTGTTTTTT. The chain carries TRBV20-1 and TRBJ1-4; 10 bases line up with TRBD1. The trim removed 1 base at V and 7 bases at J, leaving 9 bases unmatched. Germline lookup yields CDR1 DFQATT and CDR2 SNEGSKA (reference sequence). This CDR3 is 16 amino acids long.

This sequence joins TRBV6-1 and TRBJ2-5; D gene unclear. In germline, CDR1 is MNHNS, CDR2 SASEGT. The CDR3 has 15 amino acids. The V end was cut by 3 bases, the J end by 7 bases, with 18 bases between. DNA for the CDR3: TGTGCCAGCAGTGACCAATTAAAGGTTTCTGGGACCCAGTACTTC. It codes for CASSDQLKVSGTQYF.

Here the CDR3 DNA reads TGCGCCAGCACGGGCAGCCAGAACACTGAAGCTTTCTTT. It codes for CASTGSQNTEAFF. This sequence joins TRBV5-1 and TRBJ1-1, with no clear D. The CDR3 covers 13 residues. V was clipped by 6 bases and J by 1 base, with 10 bases between them. Looked up from germline, CDR1 is SGHRS and CDR2 is YFSETQ.

This clonotype appeared a few times. The J gene is TRBJ2-7, the V gene TRBV20-1; no clear D. The germline V gene has CDR1 DFQATT and CDR2 SNEGSKA (reference sequence). This CDR3 is built from 10 residues. CDR3 loop: CSPDSYEQYF. CDR3 DNA sequence: TGCAGCCCAGACTCCTACGAGCAGTACTTC.

The chain is built from TRBV18 and TRBJ2-2, with D maybe TRBD2 (5 bases). Germline V gene data show CDR1 as KGHSH and CDR2 as LQKENI. This CDR3 is 16 amino acids long. V gave up 2 bases and J gave up 2 bases, with 12 bases separating them. The CDR3: CASSPLLASNTGELFF. CDR3 DNA: TGTGCCAGCTCACCATTGCTAGCCTCAAACACCGGGGAGCTGTTTTTT.

The chain carries TRBV6-2 or TRBV6-3 and TRBJ1-1; 9 nucleotides line up with TRBD1. Losses at the gene ends were 2 bases for V and 4 bases for J; bases not matched to a gene: 8. Germline V gene sequence: CDR1 MNHEY, CDR2 SVGEGT. This CDR3 has 16 amino acids. CDR3 region: CASSYRTGEFGTEAFF. CDR3 DNA: TGTGCCAGCAGTTACAGGACAGGGGAATTCGGCACTGAAGCTTTCTTT.

At least ten counts were recorded for this clonotype. This chain connects TRBV10-3 to TRBJ1-4; D is ambiguous. The CDR3 runs to 11 residues. Trimming cost V 2 bases and J 8 bases, with 3 bases left between them. Germline assignment: CDR1 ENHRY and CDR2 SYGVKD. The CDR3 is CAISEGEKLFF. The CDR3 nucleotides are TGTGCCATCAGTGAGGGGGAAAAACTGTTTTTT.

There are many counts of this clonotype. The CDR3 DNA is TGTGCCAGCAGCGCCGGACTAGCGGATTCATACGAGCAGTACTTC. Translating it yields CASSAGLADSYEQYF. This rearrangement joins TRBV9 to TRBJ2-7, with 10 bases identical to TRBD2. The V and J ends lost 3 bases and 4 bases, in that order; junction bases with no gene match: 7. Germline V gene sequence: CDR1 SGDLS, CDR2 YYNGEE. The CDR3 has 15 residues.

In this sample, this clonotype turned up a few times. The chain uses TRBV20-1 and TRBJ2-3; D unclear. V was pared by 0 bases and J by 4 bases, with 14 bases between. CDR1 and CDR2 (germline): DFQATT, SNEGSKA (reference sequence). The CDR3 runs to 15 residues. The CDR3 nucleotides are TGCAGTGCTAGAGATTCCCTTAGGTTGGCAGATACGCAGTATTTT. This encodes CSARDSLRLADTQYF.

V usage is TRBV7-9 and J usage is TRBJ2-4, with D hard to call. Germline V gives CDR1 SEHNR, CDR2 FQNEAQ (reference sequence). CDR3 length equals 14 residues. V was shortened by 5 bases and J by 1 base, with 9 bases between the two germline ends. The CDR3 is CASSPPGAKNIQYF. In DNA, the CDR3 is TGTGCCAGCAGCCCACCTGGGGCCAAAAACATTCAGTACTTC.

This clonotype was detected ten times or more. The chain links TRBV12-3 or TRBV12-4 to TRBJ2-1, with D possibly being TRBD2 (5 bases). V lost 3 bases to trimming and J lost 4 bases, with 10 bases between them. CDR3 length: 14 residues. CDR3 loop: CASSLARAYNEQFF. CDR3 nucleotides: TGTGCCAGCAGTTTGGCGCGGGCGTACAATGAGCAGTTCTTC.

As regards this clonotype: At one end the junction does not follow the germline gene, possibly because of a read error. The V and J genes are TRBV7-6 and TRBJ2-5; a weak D match, TRBD1 (6 bases). The CDR3 sequence is 14 residues long. Germline CDR1 SGHVS, CDR2 FNYEAQ. The CDR3 is CASSLGGGLETQCF. The CDR3 nucleotides are TGTGCCAGCAGCTTAGGTGGGGGCCTGGAGACCCAGTGCTTC.

This clonotype showed up just a few times. The V call is TRBV7-9, the J call TRBJ2-7, with D perhaps matching TRBD2 (5 bases). With 0 bases removed from V and 3 bases from J, the gap between germline ends came to 12 bases. The length of the CDR3 is 15 residues. Germline values: CDR1 SEHNR, CDR2 FQNEAQ (reference sequence). The CDR3 is CASSLAPVGDYEQYF. The CDR3 DNA sequence: TGTGCCAGCAGCTTAGCTCCGGTGGGAGACTACGAGCAGTACTTC.

This clonotype was recorded many times. The V gene is TRBV29-1, the J gene TRBJ2-7; 7 bases are a match to TRBD2. Germline V lookup: CDR1 SQVTM, CDR2 ANQGSEA. Unmatched junction bases numbered 4, after V lost 4 bases and J lost 4 bases. The CDR3 has 12 amino acids. The CDR3 loop reads CSVVGGRYEQYF. For the CDR3, the DNA is TGCAGCGTTGTAGGCGGGAGATACGAGCAGTACTTC.

This chain links TRBV6-1 with TRBJ2-7, with 11 positions matching TRBD1. J was trimmed by 3 bases and V by 5 bases; bases with no gene match: 6. The CDR3 spans 15 residues. Germline loops: CDR1 MNHNS, CDR2 SASEGT. CDR3 amino acids: CASSPGTGGLYEQYF. The CDR3 DNA reads TGTGCCAGCAGTCCTGGGACAGGGGGTCTCTACGAGCAGTACTTC.

This clonotype came up a few times. The V and J genes are TRBV20-1 and TRBJ1-5; D is possibly TRBD1 (5 bases). Germline CDR1 reads DFQATT; CDR2 reads SNEGSKA (reference sequence). There are 15 residues in the CDR3. V gave up 6 bases and J gave up 5 bases, with 20 bases separating them. CDR3 in amino acids: CSAKTASSLYQPQHF. The CDR3 DNA reads as TGCAGTGCCAAGACAGCATCTAGCCTCTATCAGCCCCAGCATTTT.

This clonotype showed up just a few times. The chain links TRBV4-3 to TRBJ2-1, with 10 bases aligning to TRBD2. Per germline, CDR1 LGHNA and CDR2 YSLEER. The V gene end was trimmed by 1 base and the J gene end by 5 bases; junction bases not matched to a gene: 11. CDR3 length: 18 amino acids. CDR3 DNA: TGCGCCAGCAGCCAAGTGGGCCCGGGGCTAGCGGGAGACAATGAGCAGTTCTTC. Protein product: CASSQVGPGLAGDNEQFF.